One sample yielded the 28 T cell receptor beta chains listed below, sequenced in a study of OX40 agonist ivuxolimab in advanced cancers. Repertoires were generated with immunoSEQ multiplex PCR, while TCRdb's copy carries only in-frame clones and drops some. The table has about 100,000 clones, approximately 90% seen once. The sequenced sample was CD4+ or CD8+ T cells sorted from blood, obtained in a trial of the OX40 agonist ivuxolimab. Source of these receptors: an adult with an advanced solid tumor such as melanoma, head and neck, liver or kidney cancer.

The V and J genes are TRBV6-6 and TRBJ2-3; D gene unclear. CDR1 MNHNY and CDR2 SVGAGI come from the germline V gene (reference sequence). This CDR3 has 13 residues. The V gene lost 2 bases and the J gene lost 4 bases, with 7 bases spanning the gap. The CDR3 reads CASSYGRADTQYF. DNA for the CDR3: TGTGCCAGCAGTTACGGCCGAGCAGATACGCAGTATTTT.

This chain uses TRBV28 with TRBJ2-1; D uncertain. V was shortened by 3 bases and J by 4 bases, with 10 bases between the two germline ends. Germline-derived CDR1 and CDR2 are MDHEN and SYDVKM. The CDR3 is made up of 14 amino acids. CDR3 sequence: CASSLIMGYNEQFF. In DNA form, the CDR3 reads TGTGCCAGCAGTTTGATTATGGGATACAATGAGCAGTTCTTC.

The CDR3 loop is CATKGYGVSDTEAFF. The CDR3 DNA reads as TGTGCCACCAAGGGGTATGGGGTCTCCGACACTGAAGCTTTCTTT. The rearrangement links TRBV28 to TRBJ1-1; perhaps TRBD1 as D (5 bases). In germline, CDR1 is MDHEN, CDR2 SYDVKM. This CDR3 contains 15 residues. Trimming cost V 10 bases and J 3 bases, with 21 bases left between them.

This rearrangement joins TRBV10-3 to TRBJ1-5; D unresolved. Trimming pared 2 bases from V and 4 bases from J, leaving 12 bases between. Germline V lookup: CDR1 ENHRY, CDR2 SYGVKD. The CDR3 loop spans 15 amino acids. CDR3 coding DNA: TGTGCCATCAGTGAGGAGAGAGACTGGAATCAGCCCCAGCATTTT. This sequence encodes CAISEERDWNQPQHF.

The V and J genes are TRBV11-2 and TRBJ1-2; weak D call: TRBD1 (5 bases). The V end lost 2 bases, the J end lost 5 bases, and 15 bases lay between the germline ends. Germline CDR1 reads SGHAT; CDR2 reads FQNNGV. The CDR3 sequence is 15 residues long. For the CDR3, the DNA is TGTGCCAGCAGCTTATCCCCGGGACTGTATTATGGCTACACCTTC. This sequence encodes CASSLSPGLYYGYTF.

V and J are TRBV28 and TRBJ1-5; a possible D gene is TRBD1 (6 bases). The germline gives CDR1 MDHEN, CDR2 SYDVKM. The ends were cut back, 2 bases at V and 0 bases at J, with 14 bases in the middle. This CDR3 is built from 17 residues. CDR3 bases: TGTGCCAGCAGTTTAAGGGGGGGCAGATTTAGCAATCAGCCCCAGCATTTT. This translates into CASSLRGGRFSNQPQHF.

V and J are TRBV11-3 and TRBJ2-6; weak D call: TRBD2 (5 bases). Germline-derived CDR1 and CDR2 are SGHNT and YENEEA. The ends were cut back, 1 base at V and 0 bases at J, with 10 bases in the middle. CDR3 length: 17 residues. CDR3 sequence: CASSLGGSDSGANVLTF. Here the CDR3 DNA reads TGTGCCAGCAGCTTAGGGGGTAGCGACTCTGGGGCCAACGTCCTGACTTTC.

This clone was detected only once. The CDR3 coding sequence is TGCGCCAGCACCTCCTCATCAGGGAACACTGAAGCTTTCTTT. Amino acids: CASTSSSGNTEAFF. The J gene is TRBJ1-1, the V gene TRBV5-1; no clear D gene. The CDR3 covers 14 residues. V gave up 6 bases and J gave up 1 base, with 13 bases separating them. Per the germline V gene, CDR1 is SGHRS and CDR2 is YFSETQ.

This chain links TRBV7-2 with TRBJ2-3; weak D call: TRBD2 (5 bases). V shed 4 bases and J shed 0 bases, with 5 bases lying between them. From germline, CDR1 is SGHTA and CDR2 FQGNSA. This CDR3 is 13 amino acids long. The CDR3 sequence is CASSWTSTDTQYF. The CDR3, as DNA: TGTGCCAGCAGCTGGACTAGCACAGATACGCAGTATTTT.

The genes are TRBV7-2 and TRBJ1-3; no clear D gene. Per germline, CDR1 SGHTA and CDR2 FQGNSA. Trimming pared 5 bases from V and 2 bases from J, leaving 13 bases between. CDR3 size: 15 residues. The CDR3, as DNA: TGTGCCAGCAGCCCTACCTATGAGACTGGAAACACCATATATTTT. This translates into CASSPTYETGNTIYF.

The chain links TRBV6-6 to TRBJ2-2; 9 nucleotides agree with TRBD2. The V and J ends lost 4 bases and 6 bases, in that order; junction bases with no gene match: 6. The V gene's germline CDR1 is MNHNY and CDR2 SVGAGI (reference sequence). CDR3 length: 15 amino acids. The CDR3 loop reads CASSFSGSRAGELFF. CDR3 DNA sequence: TGTGCCAGCAGTTTTAGCGGGAGTAGGGCCGGGGAGCTGTTTTTT.

The chain combines TRBV9 with TRBJ1-6; no clear D gene. Between the trimmed V and J ends, which lost 4 bases and 4 bases, there was a span of 9 bases. Germline V gene lookup returns CDR1 SGDLS and CDR2 YYNGEE. This CDR3 spans 14 amino acids. CDR3 residues: CASSPGNYNSPLHF. CDR3 nucleotides: TGTGCCAGCAGCCCGGGTAATTATAATTCACCCCTCCACTTT.

The chain uses TRBV11-3 and TRBJ2-1; TRBD2 aligns across 10 bases. The germline gives CDR1 SGHNT, CDR2 YENEEA. The length of the CDR3 is 18 residues. The J segment lost 4 bases and the V segment lost 3 bases, leaving 12 bases of the junction unmatched. As DNA, the CDR3 is TGTGCCAGCAGCTTGCCCCGAGCGGGAGGGCTGCTTTACAATGAGCAGTTCTTC. Protein: CASSLPRAGGLLYNEQFF. Full variable domain (remainder filled in from reference TRBV11-3 and TRBJ2-1): EAGVVQSPRYKIIEKKQPVAFWCNPISGHNTLYWYLQNLGQGPELLIRYENEEAVDDSQLPKDRFSAERLKGVDSTLKIQPAELGDSAVYLCASSLPRAGGLLYNEQFFGPGTRLTVL.

In this sample, this clone turned up a few times. The chain links TRBV5-5 to TRBJ1-5; no definite D call. The CDR3 length is 15 residues. The V and J ends lost 4 bases and 4 bases respectively, with 15 bases between them. Germline V lookup: CDR1 SGHKS, CDR2 YYEKEE (reference sequence). Written as DNA, the CDR3 is TGTGCCAGCAGCCCGAGTCCCGGCCGGAATCAGCCCCAGCATTTT. Encoded protein: CASSPSPGRNQPQHF.

This chain links TRBV6-6 with TRBJ1-5; D gene unclear. Germline CDR1 MNHNY, CDR2 SVGAGI (reference sequence). With 6 bases removed from V and 5 bases from J, the gap between germline ends came to 14 bases. The CDR3 is 14 amino acids. CDR3 DNA: TGTGCCAGCAGACCGAGGGTGTTGGATCAGCCCCAGCATTTT. Translation gives CASRPRVLDQPQHF.

J is TRBJ1-4 and V is TRBV9; 9 bases line up with TRBD1. Germline trimming cut 3 bases from V and 8 bases from J; bases unmatched to any gene: 11. CDR1 SGDLS and CDR2 YYNGEE come from the germline V gene. The CDR3 contains 16 residues. The CDR3 reads CASSGSTGTGLEKLFF. The DNA for the CDR3 is TGTGCCAGCAGCGGATCGACCGGGACAGGGCTCGAAAAACTGTTTTTT.

The rearrangement joins TRBV6-5 to TRBJ2-1, with D hard to call. Trimming stripped 5 bases from V and 4 bases from J, with 15 bases between. CDR3 size: 15 residues. Germline V lookup: CDR1 MNHEY, CDR2 SVGAGI. CDR3 amino acids: CASSLRAAGYNEQFF. The CDR3 DNA is TGTGCCAGCAGTCTCCGGGCCGCAGGTTACAATGAGCAGTTCTTC.

V is TRBV10-3 and J is TRBJ1-5; the match to TRBD1 covers 7 bases. Unmatched junction bases numbered 7, after V lost 6 bases and J lost 5 bases. The CDR3 length is 14 residues. The germline CDR1 and CDR2 sequences are ENHRY and SYGVKD. The CDR3 nucleotides are TGTGCCATCAGCGCCGACAGGGAATATCAGCCCCAGCATTTT. Protein sequence: CAISADREYQPQHF.

The V and J genes are TRBV28 and TRBJ2-3, with D perhaps matching TRBD2 (6 bases). CDR1 and CDR2 (germline): MDHEN, SYDVKM. The CDR3 consists of 12 residues. Trimming cost V 4 bases and J 5 bases, with 7 bases left between them. The CDR3 nucleotides are TGTGCCAGCAGTTGGGGGGTAGATACGCAGTATTTT. Its translation: CASSWGVDTQYF.

The chain is built from TRBV19 and TRBJ1-2, with 9 bases that match TRBD1. With V trimmed by 5 bases and J by 8 bases, 9 bases remained unmatched. The CDR3 covers 14 residues. CDR1 is LNHDA and CDR2 is SQIVND in the germline V gene (reference sequence). CDR3 residues: CASSPGQGFDGYTF. The CDR3 DNA reads TGTGCCAGTAGTCCGGGACAGGGCTTTGACGGCTACACCTTC.

This rearrangement joins TRBV28 to TRBJ1-1, with D uncertain. With 6 bases removed from V and 4 bases from J, the gap between germline ends came to 15 bases. The germline CDR1 and CDR2 sequences are MDHEN and SYDVKM. The CDR3 runs 14 residues. The CDR3: CASRRPGLFTEAFF. The CDR3 DNA reads TGTGCCAGCAGACGACCAGGCCTGTTCACTGAAGCTTTCTTT.

The CDR3 coding sequence is TGTGCCAGCTCACTCGCGGACAGGGAGGGTTACGAGCAGTACTTC. Protein sequence: CASSLADREGYEQYF. The chain employs TRBV18 and TRBJ2-7; TRBD1 might be the D (8 bases). Germline values: CDR1 KGHSH, CDR2 LQKENI. With 4 bases removed from V and 4 bases from J, the gap between germline ends came to 17 bases. The CDR3 extends over 15 amino acids.

This chain joins TRBV10-3 and TRBJ2-2; D may be TRBD1 (5 bases). Deletions cut 4 bases from V and 0 bases from J, with 9 bases between. The CDR3 has 15 residues. Germline V CDR1 and CDR2: ENHRY, SYGVKD. In DNA, the CDR3 is TGTGCCATCAGTGCAGGGTCGGCGAACACCGGGGAGCTGTTTTTT. Encoded protein: CAISAGSANTGELFF.

This clone was seen a single time. The rearrangement uses TRBV5-1 and TRBJ1-3; perhaps TRBD1 as D (6 bases). The germline V and J ends were trimmed by 4 bases and 0 bases, with 11 bases remaining between them. Germline values: CDR1 SGHRS, CDR2 YFSETQ. The CDR3 covers 15 residues. In nucleotides, the CDR3 is TGCGCCAGCAGCGGGGGGACAACCTCTGGAAACACCATATATTTT. This codes for CASSGGTTSGNTIYF.

The chain couples TRBV6-5 to TRBJ1-1, with D hard to call. Germline loops: CDR1 MNHEY, CDR2 SVGAGI. V was pared by 0 bases and J by 11 bases, with 13 bases between. This CDR3 comprises 13 residues. The CDR3 is CASSYSGSGRAFF. DNA of the CDR3: TGTGCCAGCAGTTACTCGGGGTCCGGAAGGGCTTTCTTT.

CDR3 DNA: TGTGCCACACTCTGGACAGGGTCTAGCACTGAAGCTTTCTTT. It specifies CATLWTGSSTEAFF. The V gene is TRBV2, the J gene TRBJ1-1, with TRBD1 identical over 8 bases. CDR1 SNHLY and CDR2 FYNNEI come from the germline V gene. With 10 bases clipped from V and 4 bases from J, the junction kept 11 bases outside the gene matches. CDR3 length: 14 residues.

Comments on this clone: Other DNA sequences in the same sample also yield this CDR3. The chain carries TRBV19 and TRBJ1-5; a weak D match, TRBD1 (6 bases). Per germline, CDR1 LNHDA and CDR2 SQIVND (reference sequence). Trimming removed 5 bases from V and 1 base from J, with 6 bases in between. CDR3 length: 13 residues. Here the CDR3 reads CASSGQSNQPQHF. The DNA for the CDR3 is TGTGCCAGTAGTGGACAGAGCAATCAGCCCCAGCATTTT.

V is TRBV27 and J is TRBJ2-7; TRBD1 matches at 7 bases. V shed 6 bases and J 1 base; nucleotides not matched to a gene: 3. The CDR3 is 13 residues long. CDR1 and CDR2 (germline): MNHEY, SMNVEV (reference sequence). CDR3 DNA: TGTGCCAGCAGGAAGACAGGGTCCTACGAGCAGTACTTC. Protein: CASRKTGSYEQYF.